This T cell receptor beta chain stems from a study of CD8 T cells in Susac syndrome. The V gene lost 0 bases and the J gene lost 7 bases, with 7 bases spanning the gap. The CDR3 runs 13 residues. CDR1 and CDR2 (germline): SGHTS, YDEGEE. The RNA, about 0.5 to 1 ug, was put through reverse transcription using random hexamers. In TCRdb, the immunoSEQ multiplex PCR reads were re-called with MiXCR into one record per CDR3 protein. Among approximately 180,000 distinct CDR3 sequences listed, roughly nine tenths were seen once. Sequenced sample: CD4+ T cells from PBMCs. This clonotype originated in a human donor with Susac syndrome. V is TRBV5-8 and J is TRBJ1-4; D unresolved. CDR3 in amino acids: CASSLGVGEKLFF. Written as DNA, the CDR3 is TGTGCCAGCAGCTTGGGAGTGGGTGAAAAACTGTTTTTT.